The 26 T cell receptor beta chains reported below all come from one sample, sequenced in a study of cytomegalovirus exposure and HLA in healthy donors. PCR involved 60 Vbeta and 13 Jbeta primers. Sequenced by immunoSEQ multiplex PCR; TCRdb stores in-frame clones only, minus some. The sample has about 130,000 clones, around 80% seen once. The source material was PBMCs. The receptor source for this set is a woman between 18 and 29 years old in good health and CMV-seropositive.

V and J are TRBV10-3 and TRBJ1-1, with TRBD1 as a possible D gene (6 bases). Per germline, CDR1 ENHRY and CDR2 SYGVKD. CDR3 size: 13 residues. V was clipped by 4 bases and J by 7 bases, with 13 bases between them. Written as DNA, the CDR3 is TGTGCCATCAGTGGCCGGACAGACGGTGAAGCTTTCTTT. It is translated as CAISGRTDGEAFF.

The chain links TRBV12-5 to TRBJ1-2; 8 bases are a match to TRBD1. Trimming removed 5 bases from V and 6 bases from J; junction bases left unmatched: 11. Germline CDR1 and CDR2: LGHNT and FRNRAP. This CDR3 spans 15 amino acids. CDR3 amino acids: CASGVVPGGADGYTF. For the CDR3, the DNA is TGTGCTAGTGGTGTTGTACCAGGGGGCGCGGATGGCTACACCTTC.

The chain links TRBV5-1 to TRBJ2-1; TRBD1 matches 10 bases. Germline V gene sequence: CDR1 SGHRS, CDR2 YFSETQ. V gave up 4 bases and J gave up 7 bases; unmatched junction bases: 5. There are 14 residues in the CDR3. The CDR3 reads CASSRTGGSNEQFF. CDR3 sequence (DNA): TGCGCCAGCAGCCGGACAGGGGGTTCAAATGAGCAGTTCTTC.

The chain couples TRBV5-4 to TRBJ2-7, with D unclear. Germline loops: CDR1 SGHNT, CDR2 YYREEE (reference sequence). Trimming took 1 base from V and 5 from J, leaving 7 bases between them. The CDR3 spans 12 residues. CDR3 residues: CASSLWANEQYF. In nucleotides, the CDR3 is TGTGCCAGCAGCTTGTGGGCGAACGAGCAGTACTTC.

This chain joins TRBV10-2 and TRBJ2-3; 7 nucleotides align to TRBD2. The CDR3 spans 13 residues. V lost 6 bases to trimming and J lost 6 bases; unmatched junction nucleotides: 6. The germline V gene encodes CDR1 WSHSY and CDR2 SAAADI. CDR3 bases: TGCGCCAGCAGCCACGAGGGAGGGGATACGCAGTATTTT. This gives the protein CASSHEGGDTQYF.

The chain uses TRBV10-1 and TRBJ2-1, with 9 nucleotides matching TRBD2. CDR1 and CDR2 from the germline V gene are WNHNN and SYGVQD (reference sequence). V shed 3 bases and J 6 bases; nucleotides not matched to a gene: 9. The CDR3 totals 16 residues. Written as DNA, the CDR3 is TGCGCCAGCAGTGATACTCTAGCGGGGCCCTTCAATGAGCAGTTCTTC. Its protein is CASSDTLAGPFNEQFF.

The chain recombines TRBV5-4 with TRBJ1-3, with TRBD1 matching over 9 bases. V was pared by 4 bases and J by 2 bases, with 1 base of the junction left unmatched. This CDR3 contains 14 residues. Germline CDR1 SGHNT, CDR2 YYREEE (reference sequence). CDR3 sequence (DNA): TGTGCCAGCAGCACAGGGGGCGCTGGAAACACCATATATTTT. Translated: CASSTGGAGNTIYF.

The rearrangement uses TRBV5-1 and TRBJ2-7; the D gene is possibly TRBD1 (5 bases). Germline CDR1 reads SGHRS; CDR2 reads YFSETQ. V was clipped by 3 bases and J by 0 bases, with 16 bases between them. The CDR3 extends over 16 amino acids. In nucleotides, the CDR3 is TGCGCCAGCAGCTCGCCCAGGGAACGCTTCTCCTACGAGCAGTACTTC. This gives the protein CASSSPRERFSYEQYF.

This clone is a singleton in its sample. This chain joins TRBV2 and TRBJ2-3; D may be TRBD2 (7 bases). The CDR3 extends over 15 amino acids. CDR1 and CDR2 from the germline V gene are SNHLY and FYNNEI. V lost 7 bases and J lost 0, with 14 bases in between. The CDR3 loop is CASNFGGGSTDTQYF. The CDR3, as DNA: TGTGCCAGCAATTTCGGCGGGGGCAGCACAGATACGCAGTATTTT.

The rearrangement joins TRBV7-9 to TRBJ2-2; D unclear. Germline CDR1 reads SEHNR; CDR2 reads FQNEAQ (reference sequence). V was cut by 9 bases and J by 1 base, with 6 bases left in between. The CDR3 has 12 residues. The CDR3 DNA reads as TGTGCCAGGGAGAAGAACACCGGGGAGCTGTTTTTT. Its protein is CAREKNTGELFF.

This clone has only one observation. This sequence joins TRBV19 and TRBJ1-2; the D is unclear. The CDR3 sequence is 13 residues long. Germline V gene sequence: CDR1 LNHDA, CDR2 SQIVND (reference sequence). The germline V and J ends were trimmed by 3 bases and 5 bases, with 10 bases remaining between them. The chain's CDR3 is CASSIPRRYGYTF. In DNA, the CDR3 is TGTGCCAGTAGTATCCCCCGGAGGTATGGCTACACCTTC.

V and J are TRBV11-2 and TRBJ2-7; 9 bases align to TRBD1. Germline loops: CDR1 SGHAT, CDR2 FQNNGV. The CDR3 spans 16 residues. V lost 0 bases and J lost 5; bases outside the gene matches: 8. CDR3: CASSLDFGTGGHEQYF. The CDR3 DNA reads as TGTGCCAGCAGCTTAGATTTCGGAACAGGGGGCCACGAGCAGTACTTC.

A word on this clone: Other DNA sequences of this sample code for an identical CDR3. The J gene is TRBJ2-7, the V gene TRBV27; D is undetermined. Germline V gene lookup returns CDR1 MNHEY and CDR2 SMNVEV (reference sequence). The length of the CDR3 is 13 residues. Between the trimmed V and J ends, which lost 4 bases and 0 bases, there was a span of 7 bases. In DNA, the CDR3 is TGTGCCAGCAGTTATCGGTCCTCCTACGAGCAGTACTTC. The encoded protein is CASSYRSSYEQYF.

The chain employs TRBV5-1 and TRBJ2-5; possibly TRBD2 for D (6 bases). The length of the CDR3 is 14 residues. V lost 1 base to trimming and J lost 4 bases, with 11 bases between them. The germline V gene has CDR1 SGHRS and CDR2 YFSETQ. CDR3 protein: CASSLTSRGETQYF. CDR3 sequence (DNA): TGCGCCAGCAGCTTGACTAGCCGTGGAGAGACCCAGTACTTC. The full variable domain, in which reference TRBV5-1 and TRBJ2-5 provide the parts outside the CDR3, is KAGVTQTPRYLIKTRGQQVTLSCSPISGHRSVSWYQQTPGQGLQFLFEYFSETQRNKGNFPGRFSGRQFSNSRSEMNVSTLELGDSALYLCASSLTSRGETQYFGPGTRLLVL.

CDR3 DNA sequence: TGTGCCAGCACCTTCGGGGAGACCCAGTACTTC. The encoded protein is CASTFGETQYF. J is TRBJ2-5 and V is TRBV5-6; no definite D call. Germline V lookup: CDR1 SGHDT, CDR2 YYEEEE. The CDR3 length is 11 residues. The V end was cut by 6 bases, the J end by 5 bases, with 8 bases between. The variable domain in full, completed from reference TRBV5-6 and TRBJ2-5, reads DAGVTQSPTHLIKTRGQQVTLRCSPKSGHDTVSWYQQALGQGPQFIFQYYEEEERQRGNFPDRFSGHQFPNYSSELNVNALLLGDSALYLCASTFGETQYFGPGTRLLVL.

The genes are TRBV27 and TRBJ1-4; the match to TRBD1 covers 8 bases. CDR3 size: 15 residues. V shed 8 bases and J 5 bases; nucleotides not matched to a gene: 10. Germline-derived CDR1 and CDR2 are MNHEY and SMNVEV (reference sequence). CDR3 nucleotides: TGTGCCAGCGGCGGCTTCAGGGGGCTCAATGAAAAACTGTTTTTT. Its protein product is CASGGFRGLNEKLFF.

V and J are TRBV4-1 and TRBJ1-5, with D possibly matching TRBD1 (5 bases). The germline V gene encodes CDR1 MGHRA and CDR2 YSYEKL. This CDR3 comprises 15 residues. The V end was cut by 1 base, the J end by 5 bases, with 12 bases between. The CDR3 sequence: CASSQVPGFDQPQHF. The CDR3 DNA reads TGCGCCAGCAGCCAAGTTCCAGGGTTCGATCAGCCCCAGCATTTT.

The chain joins TRBV10-3 to TRBJ2-5; D possibly corresponds to TRBD1 (6 bases). Trimming removed 3 bases from V and 3 bases from J, with 14 bases in between. This CDR3 contains 15 residues. Germline V gives CDR1 ENHRY, CDR2 SYGVKD. Written as DNA, the CDR3 is TGTGCCATCAGTGAATCCGGGACATATAAAGAGACCCAGTACTTC. Encoded protein: CAISESGTYKETQYF.

J is TRBJ2-3 and V is TRBV11-2; D might be TRBD2 (5 bases). From germline, CDR1 is SGHAT and CDR2 FQNNGV. V lost 3 bases, J lost 3 bases, and 13 bases lay in between. The CDR3 runs to 15 residues. In nucleotides, the CDR3 is TGTGCCAGCAGCTTCCAAGGGCGAGGGACAGATACGCAGTATTTT. Its translation is CASSFQGRGTDTQYF. The variable domain in full, with the rest retrieved from reference TRBV11-2 and TRBJ2-3, is EAGVAQSPRYKIIEKRQSVAFWCNPISGHATLYWYQQILGQGPKLLIQFQNNGVVDDSQLPKDRFSAERLKGVDSTLKIQPAKLEDSAVYLCASSFQGRGTDTQYFGPGTRLTVL.

This chain joins TRBV5-6 and TRBJ1-6; TRBD1 is a possible D gene (6 bases). V was cut by 0 bases and J by 1 base, with 8 bases left in between. CDR3 size: 16 residues. The germline gives CDR1 SGHDT, CDR2 YYEEEE. The CDR3, as DNA: TGTGCCAGCAGCTTGGGCCAGGGGTCCTATAATTCACCCCTCCACTTT. Protein: CASSLGQGSYNSPLHF.

The chain joins TRBV25-1 to TRBJ1-1, with unresolved D. Germline V gene data show CDR1 as MGHDK and CDR2 as SYGVNS. V was clipped by 2 bases and J by 0 bases, with 7 bases between them. The CDR3 runs to 14 residues. CDR3 nucleotides: TGTGCCAGCAGTGAAACAAGATTGAACACTGAAGCTTTCTTT. The encoded protein is CASSETRLNTEAFF.

V and J are TRBV5-6 and TRBJ2-1; D might be TRBD2 (5 bases). CDR1 is SGHDT and CDR2 is YYEEEE in the germline V gene. V dropped 4 bases and J dropped 1 base, with 9 bases sitting between them. The CDR3 length is 14 residues. The CDR3: CASSLGGSYNEQFF. CDR3 sequence (DNA): TGTGCCAGCAGCCTCGGAGGTTCCTACAATGAGCAGTTCTTC.

The V call is TRBV5-1, the J call TRBJ1-1, with D possibly TRBD1 on 6 matching bases. The CDR3 contains 16 residues. Germline V gene lookup returns CDR1 SGHRS and CDR2 YFSETQ. With 4 bases removed from V and 4 bases from J, the gap between germline ends came to 20 bases. In DNA form, the CDR3 reads TGCGCCAGCAGCATACTACAGGGAAGCTTAGGCACTGAAGCTTTCTTT. Translation gives CASSILQGSLGTEAFF.

The chain couples TRBV6-5 to TRBJ2-7; no clear D. V shed 6 bases and J shed 5 bases, with 14 bases lying between them. The germline V gene encodes CDR1 MNHEY and CDR2 SVGAGI. This CDR3 comprises 13 residues. Written as DNA, the CDR3 is TGTGCCAGCAGCCTCTCTAGGATACACGAGCAGTACTTC. This codes for CASSLSRIHEQYF.

This rearrangement joins TRBV7-6 to TRBJ2-1; D might be TRBD2 (5 bases). The CDR3 sequence is 14 residues long. Germline CDR1 is SGHVS and CDR2 is FNYEAQ. Trimming cost V 5 bases and J 8 bases, with 16 bases left between them. CDR3 DNA sequence: TGTGCCAGCAGCCACCCACGGGGTGGGGATGAGCAGTTCTTC. Translated: CASSHPRGGDEQFF.

The chain uses TRBV27 and TRBJ1-5, with D unresolved. From germline, CDR1 is MNHEY and CDR2 SMNVEV (reference sequence). Trimming left V 10 bases short and J 8 bases short, with 18 bases between. The CDR3 length is 13 residues. In DNA, the CDR3 is TGTGCCACCGGGGATGGTCTTGGGGAGCCCCAGCATTTT. Protein: CATGDGLGEPQHF.